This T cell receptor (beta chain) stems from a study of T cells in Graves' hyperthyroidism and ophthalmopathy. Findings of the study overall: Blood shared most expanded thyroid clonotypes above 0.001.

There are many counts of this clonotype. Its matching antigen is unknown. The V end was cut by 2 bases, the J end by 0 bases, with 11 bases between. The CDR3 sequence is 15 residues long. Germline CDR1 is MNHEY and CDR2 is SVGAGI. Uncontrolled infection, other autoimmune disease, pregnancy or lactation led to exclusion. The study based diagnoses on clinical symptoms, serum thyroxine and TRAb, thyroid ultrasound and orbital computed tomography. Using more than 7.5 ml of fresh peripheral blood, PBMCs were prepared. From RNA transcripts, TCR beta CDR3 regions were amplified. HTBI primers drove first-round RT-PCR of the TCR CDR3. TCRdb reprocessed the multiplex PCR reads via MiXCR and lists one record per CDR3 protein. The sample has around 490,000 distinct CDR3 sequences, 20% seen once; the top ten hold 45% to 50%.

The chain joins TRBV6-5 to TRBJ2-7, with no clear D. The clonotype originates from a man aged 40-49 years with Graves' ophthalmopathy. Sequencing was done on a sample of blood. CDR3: CASSYGAVSSYEQYF. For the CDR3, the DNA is TGTGCCAGCAGTTACGGCGCCGTAAGCTCCTACGAGCAGTACTTC.